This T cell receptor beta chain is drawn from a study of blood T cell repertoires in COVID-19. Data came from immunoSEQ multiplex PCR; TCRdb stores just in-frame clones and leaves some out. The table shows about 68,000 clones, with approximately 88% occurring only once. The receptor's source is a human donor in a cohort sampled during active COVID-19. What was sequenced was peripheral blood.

The CDR3: CASSEIGGTGREAFF. CDR3 DNA: TGTGCCAGCAGTGAAATAGGGGGGACAGGGCGTGAAGCTTTCTTT. The V and J genes are TRBV2 and TRBJ1-1, with TRBD1 matching 9 bases. The germline gives CDR1 SNHLY, CDR2 FYNNEI. The CDR3 length is 15 residues. The V and J ends lost 2 bases and 7 bases, in that order; junction bases with no gene match: 8.